Reported below is one T cell receptor (beta chain). Sequencing used immunoSEQ multiplex PCR; TCRdb keeps in-frame clones, though not all of them. The repertoire holds hundreds of thousands of clones, with approximately 85% as singletons. The source of the sample is a study of blood T cell repertoires in COVID-19. The CDR3 is 15 amino acids. The ends were cut back, 1 base at V and 6 bases at J, with 13 bases in the middle. From germline, CDR1 is LGHNA and CDR2 YNFKEQ. This sequence originates from a woman aged 50 to 65 with acute COVID-19. This chain uses TRBV4-2 with TRBJ1-5, with D possibly being TRBD1 (6 bases). The specimen was PBMCs or T cells enriched from blood (not recorded which). This chain's CDR3 is CASSQATGIGQPQHF. Written as DNA, the CDR3 is TGTGCCAGCAGCCAAGCAACAGGGATCGGTCAGCCCCAGCATTTT.